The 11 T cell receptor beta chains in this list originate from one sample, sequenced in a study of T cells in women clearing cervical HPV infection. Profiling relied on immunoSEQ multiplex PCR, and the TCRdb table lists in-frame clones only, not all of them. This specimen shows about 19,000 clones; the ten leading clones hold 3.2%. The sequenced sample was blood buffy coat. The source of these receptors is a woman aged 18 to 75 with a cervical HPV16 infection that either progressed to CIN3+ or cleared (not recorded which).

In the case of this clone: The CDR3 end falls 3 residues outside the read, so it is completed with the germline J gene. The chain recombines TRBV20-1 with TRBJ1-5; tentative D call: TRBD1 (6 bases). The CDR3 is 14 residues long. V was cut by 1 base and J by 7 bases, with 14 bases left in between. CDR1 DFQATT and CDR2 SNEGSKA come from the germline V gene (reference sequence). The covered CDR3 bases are TGCAGTGCTAGAGGACAGGCACTGGGACAGCCC. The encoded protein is CSARGQALGQP. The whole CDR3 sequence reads CSARGQALGQPQHF.

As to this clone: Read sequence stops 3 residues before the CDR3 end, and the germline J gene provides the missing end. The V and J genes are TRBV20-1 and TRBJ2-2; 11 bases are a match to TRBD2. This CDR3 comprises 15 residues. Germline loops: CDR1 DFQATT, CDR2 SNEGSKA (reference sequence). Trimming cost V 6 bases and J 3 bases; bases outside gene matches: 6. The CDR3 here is CSAKSGLADTGELFF. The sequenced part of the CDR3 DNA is TGCAGTGCCAAATCGGGACTAGCGGACACCGGGGAG.

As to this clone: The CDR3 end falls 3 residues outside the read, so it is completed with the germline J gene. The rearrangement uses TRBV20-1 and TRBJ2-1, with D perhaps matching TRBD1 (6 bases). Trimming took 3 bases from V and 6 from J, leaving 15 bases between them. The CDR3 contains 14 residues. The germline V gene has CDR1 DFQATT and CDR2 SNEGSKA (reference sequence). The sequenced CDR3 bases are TGCAGTGCTAGTTCCCAGGGGCAGACCAATGAG. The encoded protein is CSASSQGQTNE. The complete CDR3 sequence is CSASSQGQTNEQFF.

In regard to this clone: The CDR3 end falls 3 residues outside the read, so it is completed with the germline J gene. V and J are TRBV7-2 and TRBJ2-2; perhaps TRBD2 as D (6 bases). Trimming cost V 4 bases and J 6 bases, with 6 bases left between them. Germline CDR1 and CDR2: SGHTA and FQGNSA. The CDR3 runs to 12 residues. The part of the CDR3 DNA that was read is TGTGCCAGCAGCTCTAGCGCCGGGGAG. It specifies CASSSSAGE. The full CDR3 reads CASSSSAGELFF.

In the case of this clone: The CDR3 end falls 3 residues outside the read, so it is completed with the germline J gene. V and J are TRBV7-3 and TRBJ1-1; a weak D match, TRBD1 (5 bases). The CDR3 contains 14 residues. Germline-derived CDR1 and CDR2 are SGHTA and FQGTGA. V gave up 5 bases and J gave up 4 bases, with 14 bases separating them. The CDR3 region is CASSPRQGITEAFF. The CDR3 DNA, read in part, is TGTGCCAGCAGCCCCCGTCAGGGAATCACTGAA.

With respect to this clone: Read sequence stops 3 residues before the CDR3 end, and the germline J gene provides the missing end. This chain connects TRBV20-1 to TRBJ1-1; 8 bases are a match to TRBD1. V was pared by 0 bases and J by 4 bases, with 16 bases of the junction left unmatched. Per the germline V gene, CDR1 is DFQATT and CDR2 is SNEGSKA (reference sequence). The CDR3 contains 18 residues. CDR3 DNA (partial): TGCAGTGCTAGAGATGCCCAAACACAGGGGGGGCCGTCCACTGAA. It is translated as CSARDAQTQGGPSTE. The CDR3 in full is CSARDAQTQGGPSTEAFF.

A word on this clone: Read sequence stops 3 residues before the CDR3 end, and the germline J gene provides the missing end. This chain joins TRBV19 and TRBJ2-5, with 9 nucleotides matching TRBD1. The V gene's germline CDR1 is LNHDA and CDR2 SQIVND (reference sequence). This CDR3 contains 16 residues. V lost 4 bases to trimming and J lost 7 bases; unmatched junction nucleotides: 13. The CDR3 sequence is CASSKLQTGGSSTQYF. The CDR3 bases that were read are TGTGCCAGTAGTAAATTGCAAACAGGGGGCAGTTCGACC.

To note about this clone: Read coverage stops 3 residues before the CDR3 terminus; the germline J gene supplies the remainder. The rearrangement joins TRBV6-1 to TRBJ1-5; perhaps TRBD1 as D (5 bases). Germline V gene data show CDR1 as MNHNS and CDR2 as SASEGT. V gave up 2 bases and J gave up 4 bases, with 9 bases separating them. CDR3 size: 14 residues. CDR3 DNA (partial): TGTGCCAGCAGTGAACAGGGCAAAAATCAGCCC. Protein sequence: CASSEQGKNQP. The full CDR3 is CASSEQGKNQPQHF.

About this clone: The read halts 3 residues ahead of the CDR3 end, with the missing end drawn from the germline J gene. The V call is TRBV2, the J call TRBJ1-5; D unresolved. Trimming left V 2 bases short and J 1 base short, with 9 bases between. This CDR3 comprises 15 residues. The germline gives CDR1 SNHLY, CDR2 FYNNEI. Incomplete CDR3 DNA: TGTGCCAGCAGTGAACGGAGGGTCAGCAATCAGCCC. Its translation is CASSERRVSNQP. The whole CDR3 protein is CASSERRVSNQPQHF. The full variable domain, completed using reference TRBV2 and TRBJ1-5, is EPEVTQTPSHQVTQMGQEVILRCVPISNHLYFYWYRQILGQKVEFLVSFYNNEISEKSEIFDDQFSVERPDGSNFTLKIRSTKLEDSAMYFCASSERRVSNQPQHFGDGTRLSIL.

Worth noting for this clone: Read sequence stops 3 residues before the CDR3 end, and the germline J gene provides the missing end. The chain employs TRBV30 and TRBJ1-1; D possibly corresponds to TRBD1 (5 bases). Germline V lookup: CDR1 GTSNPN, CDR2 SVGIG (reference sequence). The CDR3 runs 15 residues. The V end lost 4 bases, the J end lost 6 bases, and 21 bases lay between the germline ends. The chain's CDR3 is CAWTRRGTPLAEAFF. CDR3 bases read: TGTGCCTGGACGAGAAGGGGAACGCCACTGGCTGAA.

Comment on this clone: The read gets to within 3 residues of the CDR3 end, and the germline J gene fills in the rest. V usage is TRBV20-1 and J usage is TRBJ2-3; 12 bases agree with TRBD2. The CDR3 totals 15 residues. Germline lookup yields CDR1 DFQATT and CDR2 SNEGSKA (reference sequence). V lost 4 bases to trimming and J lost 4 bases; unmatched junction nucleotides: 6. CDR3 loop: CSATASGGAADTQYF. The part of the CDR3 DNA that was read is TGCAGTGCTACCGCTAGCGGGGGGGCGGCAGATACG.